This T cell receptor beta chain was sequenced for a study of cytomegalovirus exposure and HLA in healthy donors. As to this clone: Its specificity is not known.

Points from the study as a whole: In a later analysis, at a false discovery rate of 0.05, 16,951 TCR beta sequences were associated with HLA alleles.

With 60 Vbeta and 13 Jbeta primers, the PCR was carried out. Authors' processing steps: The count from a later analysis was 79 million or so unique TCR beta chains, some 10 million of them shared. Clones were sequenced by immunoSEQ multiplex PCR, and TCRdb holds only the in-frame ones, with some missing. V and J calls and clone size are as listed in that table; D and trimming were resolved from the DNA. The data contain some 110,000 clones, less than 85% of them singletons. Germline loops: CDR1 SNHLY, CDR2 FYNNEI. The V end lost 9 bases, the J end lost 3 bases, and 15 bases lay between the germline ends. CDR3 length: 14 amino acids.

The source of this sequence is a man in his forties in good health and CMV-seropositive. J is TRBJ1-5 and V is TRBV2; D may be TRBD1 (5 bases). The sequenced material came from PBMCs. CDR3 region: CASGGEAANQPQHF. DNA for the CDR3: TGTGCCAGTGGGGGGGAAGCGGCCAATCAGCCCCAGCATTTT. The full variable domain, its missing parts supplied by reference TRBV2 and TRBJ1-5, is EPEVTQTPSHQVTQMGQEVILRCVPISNHLYFYWYRQILGQKVEFLVSFYNNEISEKSEIFDDQFSVERPDGSNFTLKIRSTKLEDSAMYFCASGGEAANQPQHFGDGTRLSIL.